These 4 T cell receptor beta chains share one sample of origin, sequenced in a study of T cells after somatic rescue of genetic block. Here immunoSEQ multiplex PCR was the method, and the copy in TCRdb shows in-frame clones only, minus some. The sample lists approximately 78,000 clones, roughly 88% seen once, with less than 3.5% in the top ten. The source material was peripheral blood mononuclear cells (PBMCs). The receptors here all came from a man aged 25 to 45.

The genes are TRBV19 and TRBJ1-1; D is ambiguous. V shed 10 bases and J shed 3 bases, with 15 bases lying between them. Germline CDR1 is LNHDA and CDR2 is SQIVND (reference sequence). The CDR3 is made up of 13 amino acids. The CDR3 DNA reads TGTGCCACCGCGATTTCGGAGGACACTGAAGCTTTCTTT. The encoded protein is CATAISEDTEAFF.

The CDR3 coding sequence is TGCAGCGTTGGAGACAGGGACAATCAGCCCCAGCATTTT. Protein: CSVGDRDNQPQHF. The chain joins TRBV29-1 to TRBJ1-5; 7 bases are a match to TRBD1. CDR3 size: 13 residues. With 4 bases clipped from V and 3 bases from J, the junction kept 3 bases outside the gene matches. Germline lookup yields CDR1 SQVTM and CDR2 ANQGSEA.

This sequence joins TRBV6-1 and TRBJ1-1; 11 positions match TRBD1. V shed 8 bases, J shed 6 bases, and the junction held 8 bases outside the gene matches. This CDR3 is built from 14 residues. The V gene's germline CDR1 is MNHNS and CDR2 SASEGT. The CDR3 bases are TGTGCCAGCCTGGACAGGGGGCATCGGGCTGAAGCTTTCTTT. Its protein is CASLDRGHRAEAFF.

J is TRBJ1-2 and V is TRBV10-1; D uncertain. This CDR3 contains 16 residues. V was pared by 5 bases and J by 4 bases, with 20 bases between. CDR1 is WNHNN, CDR2 SYGVQD, per germline (reference sequence). The CDR3 spells CASSKLEARKTYGYTF. The CDR3 DNA reads as TGCGCCAGCAGTAAATTGGAAGCGCGAAAGACCTATGGCTACACCTTC.